These 21 T cell receptor beta chains originate from one sample sequenced in a study of cytomegalovirus exposure and HLA in healthy donors. PCR used 60 Vbeta primers and 13 Jbeta primers. Sequencing used immunoSEQ multiplex PCR; TCRdb keeps in-frame clones, though not all of them. The table shows about 300,000 clones, with about nine tenths occurring only once. The specimen was PBMCs. These receptors originate from a man aged 35 to 55 in good health and CMV-seropositive.

This clone was observed once. This chain connects TRBV28 to TRBJ2-7; 7 bases fit TRBD1. The CDR3 spans 12 residues. Looked up from germline, CDR1 is MDHEN and CDR2 is SYDVKM. The V segment lost 7 bases and the J segment 2 bases; nucleotides outside the gene matches: 2. CDR3 nucleotides: TGTGCCAGCACGGGACAGACCTACGAGCAGTACTTC. Its protein product is CASTGQTYEQYF.

For this clone: Germline and junction disagree at one end, which may indicate a read error. The chain carries TRBV7-7 and TRBJ2-2, with 8 bases that match TRBD1. This CDR3 is built from 16 residues. Germline-derived CDR1 and CDR2 are SSHAT and FNYEAQ (reference sequence). The CDR3: CASSLTGQVNTGELFF. CDR3 sequence (DNA): TGTGCTAGCAGCTTAACGGGACAGGTGAACACCGGGGAGCTGTTTTTT.

The V call is TRBV30, the J call TRBJ1-6, with 7 bases fitting TRBD1. The length of the CDR3 is 15 residues. V lost 0 bases, J lost 7 bases, and 6 bases stayed unmatched. Germline loops: CDR1 GTSNPN, CDR2 SVGIG (reference sequence). This chain's CDR3 is CAWSVEGQPNSPLHF. CDR3 bases: TGTGCCTGGAGTGTAGAGGGACAGCCCAATTCACCCCTCCACTTT. Filled out from reference TRBV30 and TRBJ1-6, the complete variable domain reads SQTIHQWPATLVQPVGSPLSLECTVEGTSNPNLYWYRQAAGRGLQLLFYSVGIGQISSEVPQNLSASRPQDRQFILSSKKLLLSDSGFYLCAWSVEGQPNSPLHFGNGTRLTVT.

The chain is built from TRBV5-6 and TRBJ2-7, with unresolved D. V lost 1 base and J 4 bases, leaving 3 bases between the germline ends. The CDR3 length is 11 residues. Germline CDR1 SGHDT, CDR2 YYEEEE. CDR3 coding DNA: TGTGCCAGCAGCTTGCAATACGAGCAGTACTTC. It specifies CASSLQYEQYF.

The genes are TRBV5-1 and TRBJ2-7, with 10 bases that match TRBD2. The CDR3 loop spans 14 amino acids. Trimming cost V 7 bases and J 0 bases; bases outside gene matches: 4. Germline assignment: CDR1 SGHRS and CDR2 YFSETQ. The CDR3 sequence: CASALAGASYEQYF. The CDR3 DNA reads TGCGCCAGCGCCCTAGCGGGGGCCTCCTACGAGCAGTACTTC.

The chain carries TRBV25-1 and TRBJ1-2; TRBD1 matches at 7 bases. The ends lost 4 bases at V and 2 bases at J; junction bases unmatched: 7. The CDR3 has 15 residues. The V gene's germline CDR1 is MGHDK and CDR2 SYGVNS. The CDR3: CASSGRGTANYGYTF. CDR3 DNA sequence: TGTGCCAGCAGTGGCAGAGGGACAGCCAACTATGGCTACACCTTC.

V usage is TRBV19 and J usage is TRBJ2-1; the match to TRBD1 covers 9 bases. With 7 bases clipped from V and 5 bases from J, the junction kept 6 bases outside the gene matches. The CDR3 totals 14 residues. Germline loops: CDR1 LNHDA, CDR2 SQIVND (reference sequence). The CDR3 reads CASTGQGGHNEQFF. The CDR3, as DNA: TGTGCCAGTACGGGACAGGGTGGTCACAATGAGCAGTTCTTC.

The count of this clone is one. The chain recombines TRBV27 with TRBJ2-7; D perhaps matches TRBD1 (5 bases). The CDR3 totals 13 residues. In germline, CDR1 is MNHEY, CDR2 SMNVEV (reference sequence). V was shortened by 5 bases and J by 3 bases, with 11 bases between the two germline ends. In nucleotides, the CDR3 is TGTGCCAGCAGTACGACAGACAACTACGAGCAGTACTTC. This sequence encodes CASSTTDNYEQYF.

This rearrangement joins TRBV7-6 to TRBJ2-2; 10 nucleotides line up with TRBD1. CDR1 and CDR2 from the germline V gene are SGHVS and FNYEAQ. V shed 1 base and J 6 bases; nucleotides not matched to a gene: 5. The CDR3 spans 16 residues. The CDR3 coding sequence is TGTGCCAGCAGCTTAGTGGGACAGGGGACATCCGGGGAGCTGTTTTTT. Protein: CASSLVGQGTSGELFF.

The gene calls are TRBV28 and TRBJ2-7; 9 bases align to TRBD1. The CDR3 is made up of 16 amino acids. J lost 4 bases, V lost 3 bases, and 10 bases had no gene match. Germline loops: CDR1 MDHEN, CDR2 SYDVKM. The CDR3 DNA follows: TGTGCCAGCAGTTTCCCCCCGGGACAGGGCCCTTACGAGCAGTACTTC. The encoded protein is CASSFPPGQGPYEQYF. Variable domain in full (rest from reference TRBV28 and TRBJ2-7): DVKVTQSSRYLVKRTGEKVFLECVQDMDHENMFWYRQDPGLGLRLIYFSYDVKMKEKGDIPEGYSVSREKKERFSLILESASTNQTSMYLCASSFPPGQGPYEQYFGPGTRLTVT.

V and J are TRBV14 and TRBJ2-5; a weak D match, TRBD2 (5 bases). The germline V and J ends were trimmed by 4 bases and 2 bases, with 8 bases remaining between them. Germline CDR1 is SGHDN and CDR2 is FVKESK. The CDR3 runs to 13 residues. The CDR3 region has the DNA TGTGCCAGCAGCCCCGCGGGTCAAGAGACCCAGTACTTC. It encodes CASSPAGQETQYF.

The rearrangement links TRBV18 to TRBJ1-1; D may be TRBD1 (5 bases). This CDR3 is 14 amino acids long. The V gene's germline CDR1 is KGHSH and CDR2 LQKENI. V shed 2 bases and J shed 7 bases, with 14 bases lying between them. The CDR3 DNA follows: TGTGCCAGCTCACCATCAGGGCCCTTCTATGAAGCTTTCTTT. Its translation: CASSPSGPFYEAFF. Complete variable domain (other parts from reference TRBV18 and TRBJ1-1): NAGVMQNPRHLVRRRGQEARLRCSPMKGHSHVYWYRQLPEEGLKFMVYLQKENIIDESGMPKERFSAEFPKEGPSILRIQQVVRGDSAAYFCASSPSGPFYEAFFGQGTRLTVV.

The CDR3 sequence is CASSQDRRLGGYNEQFF. The CDR3 DNA reads as TGTGCCAGCAGCCAAGATAGGCGCCTCGGGGGCTACAATGAGCAGTTCTTC. The rearrangement links TRBV14 to TRBJ2-1; D is possibly TRBD2 (6 bases). Trimming pared 0 bases from V and 3 bases from J, leaving 15 bases between. The CDR3 consists of 17 residues. From germline, CDR1 is SGHDN and CDR2 FVKESK.

The V gene is TRBV6-6, the J gene TRBJ2-5; 7 bases are shared with TRBD1. The J call may be incorrect, as the DNA end agrees better with TRBJ2-7. This CDR3 comprises 13 residues. Germline CDR1 and CDR2: MNHNY and SVGAGI (reference sequence). This CDR3 reads CASSYHGTDEQYF. The CDR3 DNA reads as TGTGCCAGCAGTTACCACGGGACAGACGAGCAGTACTTC.

The chain carries TRBV30 and TRBJ2-2, with 10 bases lining up with TRBD2. The CDR3 spans 13 residues. The junction had 5 bases not matched to a gene; V was cut back by 7 bases and J by 6 bases. In germline, CDR1 is GTSNPN, CDR2 SVGIG (reference sequence). As DNA, the CDR3 is TGTGCCTCCAGACTAGCGGGCCCCGGGGAGCTGTTTTTT. Translating it yields CASRLAGPGELFF.

The V and J genes are TRBV28 and TRBJ2-5, with 12 bases that match TRBD2. Germline V CDR1 and CDR2: MDHEN, SYDVKM. V lost 6 bases, J lost 2 bases, and 10 bases stayed unmatched. CDR3 length: 17 amino acids. CDR3 sequence (DNA): TGTGCCAGCAGCCGCTATGGACTAGCGGGACTTCAAGAGACCCAGTACTTC. It codes for CASSRYGLAGLQETQYF.

The chain combines TRBV4-2 with TRBJ2-2, with a tentative D call TRBD1 (5 bases). Germline CDR1 LGHNA, CDR2 YNFKEQ. Trimming left V 4 bases short and J 3 bases short, with 12 bases between. CDR3 length equals 15 residues. CDR3 bases: TGTGCCAGCAGCCCCCGCCAAGGGGACACCGGGGAGCTGTTTTTT. Translating gives CASSPRQGDTGELFF.

This rearrangement joins TRBV7-2 to TRBJ1-2, with a tentative D call TRBD1 (5 bases). V was trimmed by 1 base and J by 2 bases, leaving 11 bases between them. Germline CDR1 SGHTA, CDR2 FQGNSA. CDR3 length equals 15 residues. The CDR3 here is CASSLGPRGNYGYTF. As DNA, the CDR3 is TGTGCCAGCAGCTTAGGCCCTCGGGGGAACTATGGCTACACCTTC.

The chain carries TRBV4-1 and TRBJ1-4, with 7 bases that match TRBD1. V lost 1 base and J lost 4; bases outside the gene matches: 6. The CDR3 consists of 16 residues. Germline V gene sequence: CDR1 MGHRA, CDR2 YSYEKL. The CDR3 region has the DNA TGCGCCAGCAGCCAAGGTCAGGCAGGGGGTAATGAAAAACTGTTTTTT. Protein product: CASSQGQAGGNEKLFF.

The rearrangement joins TRBV29-1 to TRBJ2-7, with TRBD1 as a possible D gene (5 bases). This CDR3 contains 13 residues. The germline CDR1 and CDR2 sequences are SQVTM and ANQGSEA. The V end was cut by 4 bases, the J end by 1 base, with 11 bases between. CDR3 sequence reads: CSVVQGGSYEQYF. In nucleotides, the CDR3 is TGCAGCGTTGTTCAGGGTGGTTCCTACGAGCAGTACTTC.

CDR3: CASRSRDNPYEQYF. In nucleotides, the CDR3 is TGTGCCAGCAGAAGCCGGGACAACCCCTACGAGCAGTACTTC. The rearrangement joins TRBV2 to TRBJ2-7, with D possibly matching TRBD1 (6 bases). The CDR3 extends over 14 amino acids. V gave up 6 bases and J gave up 2 bases, with 14 bases separating them. Looked up from germline, CDR1 is SNHLY and CDR2 is FYNNEI.